This TCR beta chain was identified during a study of blood T cell repertoires in COVID-19. Study-level information: There were acute and convalescent COVID-19 samples, and they came from the United States, Italy and Spain. Nucleic acid was either cDNA or gDNA, and it came from T cells, B-cell-depleted T cells, or PBMCs.

In the original workflow: For nucleated cells, counts were estimated from reference gene primer amplification. Generated by immunoSEQ multiplex PCR, the TCRdb table keeps only in-frame clones and is missing some. The V and J calls and clone size were taken over from that table, and D and trimming were inferred from the DNA. The profile shows approximately 170,000 clones, under 85% of them singletons. The CDR3 has 17 amino acids. V was shortened by 0 bases and J by 0 bases, with 14 bases between the two germline ends. Germline V lookup: CDR1 SGHKS, CDR2 YYEKEE (reference sequence). The chain combines TRBV5-5 with TRBJ2-3, with D perhaps matching TRBD2 (6 bases). The clonotype comes from an elderly man with COVID-19, enrolled during active disease. The sequenced sample was peripheral blood. The CDR3 DNA reads TGTGCCAGCAGCTTGGCCCACGGGGGTACTAGCACAGATACGCAGTATTTT. Protein sequence: CASSLAHGGTSTDTQYF.